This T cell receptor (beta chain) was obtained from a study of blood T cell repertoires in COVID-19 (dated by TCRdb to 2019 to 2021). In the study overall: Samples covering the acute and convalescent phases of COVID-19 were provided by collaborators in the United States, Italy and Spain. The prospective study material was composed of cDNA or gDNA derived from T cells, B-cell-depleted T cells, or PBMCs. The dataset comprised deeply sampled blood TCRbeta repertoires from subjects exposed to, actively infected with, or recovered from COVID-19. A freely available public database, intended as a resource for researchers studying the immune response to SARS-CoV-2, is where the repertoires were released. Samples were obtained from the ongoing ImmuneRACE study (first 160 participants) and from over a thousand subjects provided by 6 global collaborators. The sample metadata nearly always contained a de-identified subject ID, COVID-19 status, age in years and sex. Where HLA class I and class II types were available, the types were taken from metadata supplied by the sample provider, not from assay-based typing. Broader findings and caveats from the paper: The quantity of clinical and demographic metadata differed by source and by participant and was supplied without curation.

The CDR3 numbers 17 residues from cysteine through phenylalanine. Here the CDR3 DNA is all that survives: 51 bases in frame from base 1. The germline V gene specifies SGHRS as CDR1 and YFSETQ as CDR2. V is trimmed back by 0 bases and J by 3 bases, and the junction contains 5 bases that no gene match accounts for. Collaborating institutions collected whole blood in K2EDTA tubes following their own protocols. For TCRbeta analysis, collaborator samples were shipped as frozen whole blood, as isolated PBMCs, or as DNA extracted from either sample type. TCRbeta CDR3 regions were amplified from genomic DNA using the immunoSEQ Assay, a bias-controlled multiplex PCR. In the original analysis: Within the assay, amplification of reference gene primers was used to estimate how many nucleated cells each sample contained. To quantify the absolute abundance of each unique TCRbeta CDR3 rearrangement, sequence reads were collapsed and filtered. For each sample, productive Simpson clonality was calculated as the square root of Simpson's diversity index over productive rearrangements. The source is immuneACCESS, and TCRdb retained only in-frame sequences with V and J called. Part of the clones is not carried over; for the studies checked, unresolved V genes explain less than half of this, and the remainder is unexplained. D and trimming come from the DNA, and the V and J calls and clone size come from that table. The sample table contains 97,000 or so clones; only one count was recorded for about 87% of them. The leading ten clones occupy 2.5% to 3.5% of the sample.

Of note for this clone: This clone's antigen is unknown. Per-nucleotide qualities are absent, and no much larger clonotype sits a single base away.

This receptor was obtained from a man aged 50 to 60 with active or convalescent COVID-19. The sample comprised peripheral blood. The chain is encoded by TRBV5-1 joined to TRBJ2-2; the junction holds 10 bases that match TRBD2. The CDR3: CASSLDSGGPDTGELFF. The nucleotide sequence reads TGCGCCAGCAGCTTGGATAGCGGGGGGCCGGACACCGGGGAGCTGTTTTTT.